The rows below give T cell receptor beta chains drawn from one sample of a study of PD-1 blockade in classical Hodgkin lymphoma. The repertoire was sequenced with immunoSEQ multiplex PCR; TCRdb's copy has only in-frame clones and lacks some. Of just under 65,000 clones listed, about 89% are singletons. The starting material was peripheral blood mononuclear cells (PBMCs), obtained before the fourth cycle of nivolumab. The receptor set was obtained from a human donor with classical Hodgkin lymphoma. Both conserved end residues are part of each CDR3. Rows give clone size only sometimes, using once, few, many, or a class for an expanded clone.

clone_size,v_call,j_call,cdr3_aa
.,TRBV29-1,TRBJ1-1,CSVGREGSEAFF
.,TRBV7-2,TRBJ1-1,CASSLGWSPRNTEAFF
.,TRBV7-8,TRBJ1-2,CASSTRVLRGYTF
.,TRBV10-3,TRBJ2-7,CAISEQSSGAYEQYF
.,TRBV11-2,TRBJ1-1,CASSFLEDTEAFF
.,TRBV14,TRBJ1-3,CASSQVGYGNTIYF
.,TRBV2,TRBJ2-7,CASKAAGDRKKYF
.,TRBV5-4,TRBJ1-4,CASSLRGVEKLFF
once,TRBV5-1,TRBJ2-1,CASSLASGGSYNEQFF
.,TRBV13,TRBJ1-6,CASSSSPNPSYNSPLHF
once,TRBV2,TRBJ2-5,CASSDEDALLQETQYF
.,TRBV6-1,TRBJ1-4,CASSEAWWGTNEKLFF
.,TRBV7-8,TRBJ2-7,CASSSDGSGGEQYF
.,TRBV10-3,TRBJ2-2,CAISESTIDRRQIHRNTGELFF
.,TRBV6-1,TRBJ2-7,CASSELGPYEQYF
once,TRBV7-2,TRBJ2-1,CASSLLAGGSYNEQFF
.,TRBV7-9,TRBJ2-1,CASSLKIGARGVEQFF
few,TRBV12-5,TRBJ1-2,CASGLRGTGYTF
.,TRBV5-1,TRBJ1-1,CASSFETNTEAFF
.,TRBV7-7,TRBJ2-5,CASSLVAQGRQETQYF
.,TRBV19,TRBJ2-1,CASSIDPSSYNEQFF
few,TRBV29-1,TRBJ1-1,CSVETGHLNTEAFF
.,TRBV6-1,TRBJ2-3,CASSHWGTDTQYF
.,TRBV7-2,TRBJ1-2,CASSLAQSQIYGYTF
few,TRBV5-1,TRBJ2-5,CASSFQETQYF
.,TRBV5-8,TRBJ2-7,CASSVGTRFWEQYF
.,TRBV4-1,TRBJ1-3,CASSQDAGGVYSGNTIYF
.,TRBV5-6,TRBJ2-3,CASSLRGGKTDTQYF
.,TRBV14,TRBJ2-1,CASSASEGGLAGPFIYNEQFF
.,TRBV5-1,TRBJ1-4,CASSYEGGRNEKLFF
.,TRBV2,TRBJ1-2,CASRDQQGHGYTF
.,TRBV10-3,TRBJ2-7,CASEPGQGVGEQYF
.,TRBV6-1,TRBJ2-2,CASKKGTGELFF
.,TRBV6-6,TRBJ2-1,CASSYSTAGGDEQFF
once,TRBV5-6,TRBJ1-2,CASSRGTSYGYTF
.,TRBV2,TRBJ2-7,CASSDGLAGELEQYF
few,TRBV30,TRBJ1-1,CAWNQGRRKNTEAFF
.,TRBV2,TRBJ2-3,CASRIGERGDTDTQYF
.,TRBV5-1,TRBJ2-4,CASSPRGGDIQYF
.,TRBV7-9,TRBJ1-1,CASSLADRNTEAFF
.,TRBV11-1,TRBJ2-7,CASSFAGRHAEQYF
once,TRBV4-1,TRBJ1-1,CASSHGGVNTEAFF
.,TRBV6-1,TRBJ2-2,CASLAHRATGELFF
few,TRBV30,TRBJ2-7,CAWVSGQGYEQYF
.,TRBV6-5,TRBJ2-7,CASSPGTVSYEQYF
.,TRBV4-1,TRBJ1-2,CASSQGLREPSYGYTF
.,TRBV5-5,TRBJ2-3,CASIRPTGEGDTQYF